This T cell receptor beta chain originates from a study of early T cells in non-severe SARS-CoV-2 infection (dated by TCRdb to about 2021). About the study as a whole: Because TCR sequencing relied on bulk RNA taken from unsorted whole blood, pairing of alpha and beta chains was not possible. Beyond this particular receptor, the publication reports: VDJdb matching was skewed toward anti-spike CD8 responses, so virus-specific expansions were likely underestimated and private and CD4 specificities were missed.

The library was built by means of 5' RACE. The data were produced on a NextSeq 500. Unique molecular identifiers were attached to individual cDNA molecules in the TCR library protocol so that sequencing error and PCR bias could be corrected. Both TCR alpha and beta chains were sequenced, and tight co-correlation was observed between alpha and beta sequence abundances in each sample. Processing in the source paper ran as follows. Decombinator V4 was used to annotate TCR sequences for V gene, J gene and CDR3. Expanded TCRs were defined as changing significantly between any two time points under a Poisson model with p below 0.0001. Abundances of TCRs were expressed as counts per million after normalisation to the total number of TCRs sequenced in each sample. MAIT TCRs were defined by TRAV1-2 paired with TRAJ12, TRAJ20 or TRAJ33, and iNKT TCRs by TRAV10 paired with TRAJ18. A search of VDJdb, accessed on 1 November 2021, was run for TCRs annotated to CMV, EBV and SARS-CoV-2, with TCRs annotated for multiple antigens excluded. The public reads were quality trimmed at Q25 with fastp and then assembled into clones with MiXCR by TCRdb, keeping productive beta chains. Each CDR3 protein appears once, grouped with its most common genes and DNA. None of the V and J calls come from the authors' own analysis; TCRdb made them. The sample contains more than 15,000 distinct CDR3 sequences, approximately 5.4% of them found a single time. The ten largest clones capture 6.5% to 8% of the sample.

V was cut back by 7 bases and J by 6 bases, leaving a gap of 6 bases between them. CDR1 SQVTM and CDR2 ANQGSEA are derived from the germline V gene. The CDR3 holds 9 amino acids from the cysteine to the phenylalanine. Only the CDR3 part of the read is kept: 27 bases, read in frame from the first base. This clonotype is identified as medium-sized (0.01 to 0.1%). No cognate antigen has been identified for it. Within one base of it there is no much larger clone, and no base qualities were kept. A case-control design nested within a healthcare worker cohort in London, UK, was used, with weekly nasopharyngeal swab PCR tests and blood sampling performed. Healthcare workers were recruited during the week of the UK lockdown, between 23 and 31 March 2020, and followed weekly for up to about 15 weeks.

Sequenced: whole blood. The rearrangement combines TRBV29-1 with TRBJ1-2, with the D gene call left open. The receptor was derived from an adult who was a healthcare worker with PCR-confirmed SARS-CoV-2 infection or an uninfected control (not recorded which). The CDR3: CSAGDGYTF. The DNA sequence follows: TGCAGCGCGGGAGATGGCTACACCTTC.